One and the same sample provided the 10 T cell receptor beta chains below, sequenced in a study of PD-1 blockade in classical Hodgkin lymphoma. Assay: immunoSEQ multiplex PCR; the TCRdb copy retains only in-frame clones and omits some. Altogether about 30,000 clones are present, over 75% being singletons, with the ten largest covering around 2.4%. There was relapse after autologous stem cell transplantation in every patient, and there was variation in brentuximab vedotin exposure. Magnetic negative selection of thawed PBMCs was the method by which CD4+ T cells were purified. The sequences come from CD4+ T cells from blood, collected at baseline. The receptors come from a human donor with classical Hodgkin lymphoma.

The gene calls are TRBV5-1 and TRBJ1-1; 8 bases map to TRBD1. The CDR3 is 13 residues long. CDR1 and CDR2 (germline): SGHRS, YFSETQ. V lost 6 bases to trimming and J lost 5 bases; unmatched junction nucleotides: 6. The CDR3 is CASTMDRETEAFF. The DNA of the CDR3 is TGCGCCAGCACCATGGACAGGGAGACTGAAGCTTTCTTT.

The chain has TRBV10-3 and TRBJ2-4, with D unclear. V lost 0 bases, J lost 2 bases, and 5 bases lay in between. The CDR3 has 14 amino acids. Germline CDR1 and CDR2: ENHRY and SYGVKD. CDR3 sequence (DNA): TGTGCCATCAGTGAGTCTGGGACCAAAAACATTCAGTACTTC. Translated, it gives CAISESGTKNIQYF.

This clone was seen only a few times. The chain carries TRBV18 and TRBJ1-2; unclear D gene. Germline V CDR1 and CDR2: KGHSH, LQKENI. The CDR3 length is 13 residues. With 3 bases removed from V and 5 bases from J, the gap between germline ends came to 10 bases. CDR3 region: CASSPGTRYGYTF. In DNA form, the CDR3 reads TGTGCCAGCTCACCGGGAACTCGGTATGGCTACACCTTC.

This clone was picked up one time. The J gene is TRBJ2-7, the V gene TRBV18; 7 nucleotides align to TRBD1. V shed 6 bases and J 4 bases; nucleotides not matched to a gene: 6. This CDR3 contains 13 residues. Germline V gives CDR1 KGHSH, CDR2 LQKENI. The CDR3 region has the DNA TGTGCCAGCTCCCCGGGACAGAGGTACGAGCAGTACTTC. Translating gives CASSPGQRYEQYF.

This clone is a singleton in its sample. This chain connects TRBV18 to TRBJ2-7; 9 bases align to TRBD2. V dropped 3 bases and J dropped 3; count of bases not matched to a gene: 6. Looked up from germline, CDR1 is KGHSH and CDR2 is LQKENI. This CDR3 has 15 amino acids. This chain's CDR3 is CASSPSTSGGYEQYF. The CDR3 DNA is TGTGCCAGCTCACCCTCGACTAGCGGCGGCTACGAGCAGTACTTC.

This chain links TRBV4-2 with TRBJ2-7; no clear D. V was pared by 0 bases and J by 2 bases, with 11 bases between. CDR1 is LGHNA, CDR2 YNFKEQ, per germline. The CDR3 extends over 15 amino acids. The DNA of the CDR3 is TGTGCCAGCAGCCAAGATAGATGGAGAACCTACGAGCAGTACTTC. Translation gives CASSQDRWRTYEQYF.

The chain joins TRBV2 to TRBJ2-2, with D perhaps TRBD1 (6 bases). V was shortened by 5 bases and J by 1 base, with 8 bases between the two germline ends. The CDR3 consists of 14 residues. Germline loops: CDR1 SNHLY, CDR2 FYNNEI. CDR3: CASSPQGNTGELFF. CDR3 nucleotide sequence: TGTGCCAGCAGTCCACAGGGGAACACCGGGGAGCTGTTTTTT.

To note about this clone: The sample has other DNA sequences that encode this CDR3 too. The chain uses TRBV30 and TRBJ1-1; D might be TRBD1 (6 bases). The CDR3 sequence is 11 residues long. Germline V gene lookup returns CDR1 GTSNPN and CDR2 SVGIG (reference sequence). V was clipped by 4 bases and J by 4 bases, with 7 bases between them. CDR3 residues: CAWNRATEAFF. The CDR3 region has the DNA TGTGCCTGGAACAGGGCCACTGAAGCTTTCTTT.

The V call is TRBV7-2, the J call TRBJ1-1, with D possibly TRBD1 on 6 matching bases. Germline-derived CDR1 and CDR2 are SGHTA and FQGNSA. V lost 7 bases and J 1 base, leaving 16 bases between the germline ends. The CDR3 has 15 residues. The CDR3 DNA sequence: TGTGCCAGCACCCGAACCGGACAGTCGAACACTGAAGCTTTCTTT. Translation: CASTRTGQSNTEAFF.

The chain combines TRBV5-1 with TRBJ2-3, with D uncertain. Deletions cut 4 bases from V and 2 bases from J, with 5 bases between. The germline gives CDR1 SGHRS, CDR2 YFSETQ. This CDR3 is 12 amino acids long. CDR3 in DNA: TGCGCCAGCAGCCCAGACACAGATACGCAGTATTTT. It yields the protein CASSPDTDTQYF.